This T cell receptor beta chain was identified in a study of beta chain features in type 1 diabetes. Notes on the study in general: Moderate yet significant TCRB CDR3 shortening was seen in Type 1 diabetes patients in all four CD4+ subsets.

Trimming pared 3 bases from V and 0 bases from J, leaving 8 bases between. Per germline, CDR1 SGHTA and CDR2 FQGNSA. CDR3 length equals 14 residues. This clone was found a few times. Its antigen remains unidentified. The study reverse transcribed the entire isolated RNA, so it sequenced expressed TCRB transcripts. Read counts averaged roughly 3.7 million for samples of naive, central memory and regulatory T cells. The repertoire was sequenced with immunoSEQ multiplex PCR; TCRdb's copy has only in-frame clones and lacks some. The data contain under 350,000 clones, around 7.3% of them singletons. The sequencing input was central memory CD4+ T cells from blood. This TCR was sampled from a woman between 18 and 29 years old in good health. V and J are TRBV7-2 and TRBJ1-2; D possibly corresponds to TRBD1 (5 bases). This CDR3 is CASSLARANYGYTF. CDR3 in DNA: TGTGCCAGCAGCTTGGCCAGGGCTAACTATGGCTACACCTTC.